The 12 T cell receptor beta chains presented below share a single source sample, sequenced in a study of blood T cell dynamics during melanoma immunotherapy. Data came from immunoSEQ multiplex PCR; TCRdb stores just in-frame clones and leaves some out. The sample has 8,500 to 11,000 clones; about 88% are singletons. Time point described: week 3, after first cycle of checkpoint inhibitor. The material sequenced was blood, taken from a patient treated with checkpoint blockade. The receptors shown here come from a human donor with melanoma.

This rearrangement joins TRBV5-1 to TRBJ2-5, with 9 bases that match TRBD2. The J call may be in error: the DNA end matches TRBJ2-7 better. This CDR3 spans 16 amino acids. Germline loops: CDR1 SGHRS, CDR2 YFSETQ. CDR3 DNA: TGCGCCAGCAGCTTCTATAGCGGGAGCGAGTCCCACGAGCAGTACTTC. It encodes CASSFYSGSESHEQYF.

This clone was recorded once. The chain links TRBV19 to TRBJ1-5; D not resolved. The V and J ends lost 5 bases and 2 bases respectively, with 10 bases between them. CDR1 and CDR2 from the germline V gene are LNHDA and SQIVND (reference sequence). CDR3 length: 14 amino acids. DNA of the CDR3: TGTGCCAGTAGTCGGACTTTGGGCAATCAGCCCCAGCATTTT. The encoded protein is CASSRTLGNQPQHF.

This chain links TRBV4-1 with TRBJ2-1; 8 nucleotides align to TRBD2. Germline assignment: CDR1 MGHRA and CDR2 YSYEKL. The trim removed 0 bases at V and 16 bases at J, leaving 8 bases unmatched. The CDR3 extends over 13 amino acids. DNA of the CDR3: TGCGCCAGCAGCCAAGATTCCAGGACTAGCTCCTTCTTC. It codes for CASSQDSRTSSFF.

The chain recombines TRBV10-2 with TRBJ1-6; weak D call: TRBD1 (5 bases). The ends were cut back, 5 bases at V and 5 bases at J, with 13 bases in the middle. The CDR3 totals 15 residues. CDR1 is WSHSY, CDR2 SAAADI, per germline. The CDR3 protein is CASSRGTGHNSPLHF. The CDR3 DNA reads TGCGCCAGCAGTCGAGGAACAGGCCATAATTCACCCCTCCACTTT.

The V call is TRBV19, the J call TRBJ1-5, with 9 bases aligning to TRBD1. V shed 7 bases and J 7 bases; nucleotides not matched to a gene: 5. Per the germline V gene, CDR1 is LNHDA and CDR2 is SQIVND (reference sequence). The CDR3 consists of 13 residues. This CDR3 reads CASKGQGDQPQHF. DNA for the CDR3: TGTGCCAGTAAGGGACAGGGTGACCAGCCCCAGCATTTT.

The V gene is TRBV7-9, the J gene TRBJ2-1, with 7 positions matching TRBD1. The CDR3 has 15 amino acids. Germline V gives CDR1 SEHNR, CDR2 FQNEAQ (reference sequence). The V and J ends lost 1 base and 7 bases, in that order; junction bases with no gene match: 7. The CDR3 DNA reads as TGTGCCAGCAGCTTAGGGACAGGCCCGTGGAATGAGCAGTTCTTC. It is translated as CASSLGTGPWNEQFF. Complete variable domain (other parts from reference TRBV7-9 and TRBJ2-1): DTGVSQNPRHKITKRGQNVTFRCDPISEHNRLYWYRQTLGQGPEFLTYFQNEAQLEKSRLLSDRFSAERPKGSFSTLEIQRTEQGDSAMYLCASSLGTGPWNEQFFGPGTRLTVL.

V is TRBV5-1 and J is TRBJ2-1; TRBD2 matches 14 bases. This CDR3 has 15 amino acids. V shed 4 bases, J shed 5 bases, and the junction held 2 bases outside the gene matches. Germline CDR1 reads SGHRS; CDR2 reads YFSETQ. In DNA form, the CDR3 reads TGCGCCAGCAGCCGGACTAGCGGGAGGAACAATGAGCAGTTCTTC. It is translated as CASSRTSGRNNEQFF.

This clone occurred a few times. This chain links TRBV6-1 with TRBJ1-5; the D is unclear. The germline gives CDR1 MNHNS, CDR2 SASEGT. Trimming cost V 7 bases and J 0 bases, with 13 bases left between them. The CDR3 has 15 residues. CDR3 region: CASTNGRYSNQPQHF. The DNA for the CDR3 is TGTGCCAGCACCAACGGACGGTATAGCAATCAGCCCCAGCATTTT.

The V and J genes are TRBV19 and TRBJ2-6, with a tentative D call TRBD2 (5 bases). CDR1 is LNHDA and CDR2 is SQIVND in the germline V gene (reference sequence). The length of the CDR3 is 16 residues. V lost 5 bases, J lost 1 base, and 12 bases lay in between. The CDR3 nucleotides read TGTGCCAGTAGTCCGAGGGCAGGATCTGGGGCCAACGTCCTGACTTTC. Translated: CASSPRAGSGANVLTF.

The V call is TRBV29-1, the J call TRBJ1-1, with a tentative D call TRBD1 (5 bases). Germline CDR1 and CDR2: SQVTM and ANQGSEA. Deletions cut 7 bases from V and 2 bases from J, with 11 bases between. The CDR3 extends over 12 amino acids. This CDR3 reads CSAADRNTEAFF. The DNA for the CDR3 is TGCAGCGCCGCAGACAGAAACACTGAAGCTTTCTTT.

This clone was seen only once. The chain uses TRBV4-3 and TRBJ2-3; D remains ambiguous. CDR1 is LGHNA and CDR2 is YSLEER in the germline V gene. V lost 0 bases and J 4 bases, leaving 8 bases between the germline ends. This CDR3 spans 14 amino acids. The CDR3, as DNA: TGCGCCAGCAGCCAAGATCAGGTTCCAGATACGCAGTATTTT. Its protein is CASSQDQVPDTQYF.

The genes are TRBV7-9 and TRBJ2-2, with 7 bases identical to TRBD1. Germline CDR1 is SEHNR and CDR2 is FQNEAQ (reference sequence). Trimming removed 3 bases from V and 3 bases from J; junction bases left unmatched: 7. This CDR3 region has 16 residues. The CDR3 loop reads CASSLGQGVDTGELFF. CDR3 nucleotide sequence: TGTGCCAGCAGCTTGGGGCAGGGGGTAGACACCGGGGAGCTGTTTTTT.